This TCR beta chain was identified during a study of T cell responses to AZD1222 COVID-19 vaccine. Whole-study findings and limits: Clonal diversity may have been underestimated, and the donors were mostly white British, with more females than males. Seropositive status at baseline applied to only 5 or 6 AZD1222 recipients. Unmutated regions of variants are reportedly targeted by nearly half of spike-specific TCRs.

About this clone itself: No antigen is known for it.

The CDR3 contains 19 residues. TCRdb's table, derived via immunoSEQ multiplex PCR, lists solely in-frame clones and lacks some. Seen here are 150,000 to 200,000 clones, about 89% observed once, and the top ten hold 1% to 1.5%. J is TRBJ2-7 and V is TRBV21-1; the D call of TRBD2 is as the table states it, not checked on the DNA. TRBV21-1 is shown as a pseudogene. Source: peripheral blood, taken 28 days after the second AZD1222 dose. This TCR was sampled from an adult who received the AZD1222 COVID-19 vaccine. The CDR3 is CASSKANHGTSGRIYEQYF. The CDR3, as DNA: TGTGCCAGCAGCAAAGCAAATCATGGGACTAGCGGGAGGATCTACGAGCAGTACTTC.